What follows describes a single TCR beta chain. This entry comes from a study of T cell changes during pregnancy in multiple sclerosis. Some clones are missing from TCRdb's copy, which holds only in-frame ones; the method was immunoSEQ multiplex PCR. The sample lists tens of thousands of clones, about 88% occurring once. V lost 5 bases to trimming and J lost 1 base, with 11 bases between them. The CDR3 consists of 15 residues. Germline lookup yields CDR1 MDHEN and CDR2 SYDVKM. Sequences were derived from CD4+ T cells from peripheral blood mononuclear cells, sampled in the first trimester of pregnancy. The origin of this receptor is a female donor in good health, enrolled as a control in a pregnancy study. The V call is TRBV28, the J call TRBJ1-4; no firm D call. The CDR3 protein is CASSPRGVTNEKLFF. CDR3 nucleotides: TGTGCCAGCAGTCCCCGAGGAGTAACTAATGAAAAACTGTTTTTT.